This T cell receptor (beta chain) is drawn from a study of blood T cell repertoires in COVID-19. The CDR3 is 16 residues long. Germline assignment: CDR1 SGHNT and CDR2 YYREEE (reference sequence). V lost 4 bases to trimming and J lost 4 bases; unmatched junction nucleotides: 12. This table comes from immunoSEQ multiplex PCR, and its TCRdb copy is limited to in-frame clones, with some not included. The table has approximately 150,000 clones, 80% to 85% seen once; the top ten hold about 5%. The sequenced sample consisted of PBMCs or T cells enriched from blood (not recorded which). This chain connects TRBV5-4 to TRBJ2-5, with 8 bases matching TRBD2. This TCR was sampled from a man between 70 and 80 years old who had been exposed to COVID-19. The CDR3 loop is CASSVLDWAGGETQYF. The CDR3 nucleotides are TGTGCCAGCAGCGTACTGGACTGGGCGGGGGGAGAGACCCAGTACTTC.